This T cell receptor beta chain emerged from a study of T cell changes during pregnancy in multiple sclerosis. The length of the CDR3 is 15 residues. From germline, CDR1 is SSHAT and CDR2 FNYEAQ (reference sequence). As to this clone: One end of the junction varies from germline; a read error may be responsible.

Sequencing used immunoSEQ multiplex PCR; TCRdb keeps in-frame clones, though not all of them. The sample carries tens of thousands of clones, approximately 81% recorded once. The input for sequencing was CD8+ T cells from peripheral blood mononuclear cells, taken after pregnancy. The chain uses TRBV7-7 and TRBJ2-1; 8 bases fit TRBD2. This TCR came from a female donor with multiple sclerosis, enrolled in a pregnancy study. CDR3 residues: CASSLGPGAGGEQFF. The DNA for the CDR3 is TGTGCTAGCAGCTTAGGCCCCGGGGCGGGGGGTGAGCAGTTCTTC.